The 23 T cell receptor beta chains below come from one sample, sequenced in a study of blood T cell repertoires in COVID-19 (dated by TCRdb to 2020 to 2021). The library was built by means of the immunoSEQ multiplex PCR assay. TCRdb's version of the immuneACCESS table is confined to in-frame rearrangements and falls short of the full clone set. An unresolved V gene accounts for under half of the shortfall where checked; the remainder is of unknown origin. This sample comprises around 80,000 clones, over 70% of them detected only once. The ten biggest clones cover approximately 12% of the sample. Sequenced input: peripheral blood. Source of these receptors: a man aged 80 or over with acute or convalescent COVID-19.

V usage is TRBV29-1 and J usage is TRBJ2-3; 9 positions agree with TRBD2. V trimming: 4 bases; J trimming: 3 bases; junction bases outside the gene matches: 5. The CDR3 length is 14 residues. Germline CDR1 reads SQVTM; CDR2 reads ANQGSEA. The CDR3 nucleotides read TGCAGCGTTGGCGTCGCGGGGGGGACAGATACGCAGTATTTT. Amino acid sequence: CSVGVAGGTDTQYF.

Remarks on this clone: This same CDR3 is encoded by further DNA sequences in the sample. This chain uses TRBV2 with TRBJ2-5, with D tentatively TRBD1 (7 bases). Germline V lookup: CDR1 SNHLY, CDR2 FYNNEI. Trimming left V 7 bases short and J 2 bases short, with 11 bases between. The CDR3 spans 13 residues. CDR3: CASTGDRQETQYF. DNA for the CDR3: TGTGCCAGCACGGGGGACAGACAAGAGACCCAGTACTTC.

CDR3 DNA sequence: TGTGCCTGCCAAAATTCTGGAAACACCATATATTTT. This sequence encodes CACQNSGNTIYF. The chain employs TRBV30 and TRBJ1-3, with unresolved D. CDR1 and CDR2 from the germline V gene are GTSNPN and SVGIG (reference sequence). The CDR3 spans 12 residues. Trimming took 6 bases from V and 1 from J, leaving 7 bases between them.

The chain carries TRBV6-5 and TRBJ1-6; 7 positions agree with TRBD1. The length of the CDR3 is 15 residues. Germline V CDR1 and CDR2: MNHEY, SVGAGI. The V gene end was trimmed by 6 bases and the J gene end by 7 bases; junction bases not matched to a gene: 9. CDR3 bases: TGTGCCAGCAGACTTATACAGGGGACGAATTCACCCCTCCACTTT. Protein: CASRLIQGTNSPLHF.

This chain links TRBV7-3 with TRBJ2-3; D perhaps matches TRBD1 (5 bases). CDR1 SGHTA and CDR2 FQGTGA come from the germline V gene. CDR3 length: 15 amino acids. The V end was cut by 0 bases, the J end by 7 bases, with 14 bases between. The CDR3 DNA reads TGTGCCAGCAGCTTAACGTCACAGGCGTTGAATACGCAGTATTTT. It specifies CASSLTSQALNTQYF.

This clone has a single count. V and J are TRBV30 and TRBJ1-3, with TRBD1 matching 7 bases. CDR1 is GTSNPN, CDR2 SVGIG, per germline (reference sequence). CDR3 length: 13 residues. V was pared by 3 bases and J by 7 bases, with 6 bases of the junction left unmatched. The CDR3 region has the DNA TGTGCCTGGAGCCAAAAACAGGGGAACACCATATATTTT. It translates to CAWSQKQGNTIYF.

This CDR3 is CATEPGQGGTEAFF. CDR3 nucleotide sequence: TGTGCCACGGAACCGGGACAGGGGGGGACTGAAGCTTTCTTT. The chain is built from TRBV10-3 and TRBJ1-1; 11 positions match TRBD1. Germline V gene lookup returns CDR1 ENHRY and CDR2 SYGVKD. Losses at the gene ends were 10 bases for V and 5 bases for J; bases not matched to a gene: 9. The CDR3 contains 14 residues.

The gene calls are TRBV25-1 and TRBJ1-2; tentative D call: TRBD1 (5 bases). CDR3 size: 15 residues. Germline CDR1 and CDR2: MGHDK and SYGVNS. Deletions cut 5 bases from V and 3 bases from J, with 16 bases between. The CDR3 here is CASSSNLGEDYGYTF. In DNA form, the CDR3 reads TGTGCCAGCAGTTCCAACCTAGGGGAGGACTATGGCTACACCTTC.

This chain joins TRBV10-1 and TRBJ1-5, with TRBD1 matching over 8 bases. The germline CDR1 and CDR2 sequences are WNHNN and SYGVQD (reference sequence). Losses at the gene ends were 6 bases for V and 3 bases for J; bases not matched to a gene: 10. CDR3 length equals 16 residues. CDR3 DNA: TGCGCCAGCAGCCACGGGACAGGAGGAATCAATCAGCCCCAGCATTTT. It translates to CASSHGTGGINQPQHF.

This sequence joins TRBV10-1 and TRBJ1-1; 7 nucleotides agree with TRBD1. The CDR3 is made up of 13 amino acids. With 6 bases clipped from V and 1 base from J, the junction kept 2 bases outside the gene matches. Germline V gene sequence: CDR1 WNHNN, CDR2 SYGVQD (reference sequence). The CDR3 DNA follows: TGCGCCAGCAGCAACAGGGGGAACACTGAAGCTTTCTTT. It specifies CASSNRGNTEAFF.

This rearrangement joins TRBV5-5 to TRBJ1-5, with 8 nucleotides matching TRBD1. The ends lost 4 bases at V and 8 bases at J; junction bases unmatched: 8. Germline values: CDR1 SGHKS, CDR2 YYEKEE (reference sequence). This CDR3 spans 14 amino acids. CDR3 DNA: TGTGCCAGCAGCAATCCAGGGGGCGCAGAGCCCCAGCATTTT. Translated, it gives CASSNPGGAEPQHF. Variable domain in full (rest from reference TRBV5-5 and TRBJ1-5): DAGVTQSPTHLIKTRGQQVTLRCSPISGHKSVSWYQQVLGQGPQFIFQYYEKEERGRGNFPDRFSARQFPNYSSELNVNALLLGDSALYLCASSNPGGAEPQHFGDGTRLSIL.

This rearrangement joins TRBV15 to TRBJ1-3; D is unresolved. Trimming removed 6 bases at V and 0 bases at J, with 12 bases between. The CDR3 contains 15 residues. The germline V gene encodes CDR1 LNHNV and CDR2 YYDKDF (reference sequence). The CDR3 DNA is TGTGCCACCAGAAACGGGGTGCTCTCTGGAAACACCATATATTTT. Its translation: CATRNGVLSGNTIYF.

This clone was detected only a few times. The chain employs TRBV11-2 and TRBJ2-2, with TRBD1 matching 9 bases. This CDR3 has 15 residues. Germline V gene lookup returns CDR1 SGHAT and CDR2 FQNNGV. With 6 bases clipped from V and 4 bases from J, the junction kept 6 bases outside the gene matches. The CDR3 DNA is TGTGCCAGCAGATACACAGGGGGCAGCACCGGGGAGCTGTTTTTT. Translating gives CASRYTGGSTGELFF. The full variable domain, in which reference TRBV11-2 and TRBJ2-2 provide the parts outside the CDR3, is EAGVAQSPRYKIIEKRQSVAFWCNPISGHATLYWYQQILGQGPKLLIQFQNNGVVDDSQLPKDRFSAERLKGVDSTLKIQPAKLEDSAVYLCASRYTGGSTGELFFGEGSRLTVL.

The chain joins TRBV5-1 to TRBJ1-5; the D is unclear. Germline CDR1 is SGHRS and CDR2 is YFSETQ. CDR3 length equals 15 residues. V dropped 4 bases and J dropped 3 bases, with 14 bases sitting between them. CDR3 region: CASSPTAGANQPQHF. DNA of the CDR3: TGCGCCAGCAGCCCTACGGCGGGAGCCAATCAGCCCCAGCATTTT.

CDR3 protein: CAWSTVGYTF. CDR3 nucleotide sequence: TGTGCCTGGAGTACAGTGGGCTACACCTTC. The J gene is TRBJ1-2, the V gene TRBV30; no definite D call. V was shortened by 2 bases and J by 8 bases, with 6 bases between the two germline ends. This CDR3 has 10 residues. Germline CDR1 is GTSNPN and CDR2 is SVGIG (reference sequence). The full variable domain, rest sourced from reference TRBV30 and TRBJ1-2, is SQTIHQWPATLVQPVGSPLSLECTVEGTSNPNLYWYRQAAGRGLQLLFYSVGIGQISSEVPQNLSASRPQDRQFILSSKKLLLSDSGFYLCAWSTVGYTFGSGTRLTVV.

The chain employs TRBV9 and TRBJ2-1, with TRBD2 matching 13 bases. CDR1 and CDR2 (germline): SGDLS, YYNGEE. This CDR3 is 16 amino acids long. After removal of 5 bases from V and 7 bases from J, the junction contained 9 bases not matched to a gene. CDR3: CASSAPGTSGVNEQFF. DNA of the CDR3: TGTGCCAGCAGTGCCCCCGGGACTAGCGGGGTTAATGAGCAGTTCTTC. Complete variable domain (other parts from reference TRBV9 and TRBJ2-1): DSGVTQTPKHLITATGQRVTLRCSPRSGDLSVYWYQQSLDQGLQFLIQYYNGEERAKGNILERFSAQQFPDLHSELNLSSLELGDSALYFCASSAPGTSGVNEQFFGPGTRLTVL.

The chain carries TRBV14 and TRBJ1-3; 10 bases line up with TRBD1. The CDR3 contains 16 residues. Looked up from germline, CDR1 is SGHDN and CDR2 is FVKESK. V lost 4 bases to trimming and J lost 0 bases; unmatched junction nucleotides: 3. This CDR3 is CASSPRTGGSGNTIYF. CDR3 in DNA: TGTGCCAGCAGCCCGAGGACAGGGGGCTCTGGAAACACCATATATTTT.

The V call is TRBV30, the J call TRBJ1-1, with 7 positions matching TRBD1. This CDR3 has 15 amino acids. Germline V gene lookup returns CDR1 GTSNPN and CDR2 SVGIG (reference sequence). V shed 0 bases and J 1 base; nucleotides not matched to a gene: 5. The CDR3 coding sequence is TGTGCCTGGAGTGTGGGTAACAGGGGGAACACTGAAGCTTTCTTT. This translates into CAWSVGNRGNTEAFF.

The chain couples TRBV19 to TRBJ1-5, with 9 bases identical to TRBD1. The CDR3 totals 16 residues. Germline CDR1 LNHDA, CDR2 SQIVND (reference sequence). The trim removed 3 bases at V and 4 bases at J, leaving 7 bases unmatched. Here the CDR3 reads CASSMRGQGGNQPQHF. In DNA, the CDR3 is TGTGCCAGTAGTATGCGGGGACAGGGTGGAAATCAGCCCCAGCATTTT.

This sequence joins TRBV30 and TRBJ1-1, with 7 bases fitting TRBD1. With 0 bases clipped from V and 3 bases from J, the junction kept 1 base outside the gene matches. The germline V gene has CDR1 GTSNPN and CDR2 SVGIG (reference sequence). The CDR3 spans 13 residues. CDR3 nucleotide sequence: TGTGCCTGGAGTGTAGACAGGGACACTGAAGCTTTCTTT. Protein: CAWSVDRDTEAFF.

The sample holds one count of this clone. The chain links TRBV9 to TRBJ2-1, with 8 bases fitting TRBD1. This CDR3 contains 14 residues. After removal of 1 base from V and 7 bases from J, the junction contained 4 bases not matched to a gene. CDR1 is SGDLS and CDR2 is YYNGEE in the germline V gene. The CDR3 DNA follows: TGTGCCAGCAGCGTACTGGACAGGGCGAATGAGCAGTTCTTC. Protein: CASSVLDRANEQFF.

V gene TRBV13 combines with J gene TRBJ2-3; 8 bases are a match to TRBD1. Looked up from germline, CDR1 is PRHDT and CDR2 is FYEKMQ (reference sequence). This CDR3 has 15 residues. The junction had 4 bases not matched to a gene; V was cut back by 2 bases and J by 3 bases. CDR3 residues: CASSLNRGKTDTQYF. The CDR3 bases are TGTGCCAGCAGCTTAAACAGGGGGAAAACAGATACGCAGTATTTT. The full variable domain, completed using reference TRBV13 and TRBJ2-3, is AAGVIQSPRHLIKEKRETATLKCYPIPRHDTVYWYQQGPGQDPQFLISFYEKMQSDKGSIPDRFSAQQFSDYHSELNMSSLELGDSALYFCASSLNRGKTDTQYFGPGTRLTVL.

In DNA form, the CDR3 reads TGTGCCAGCAGCCAAGACGGGGGGGACTATGGCTACACCTTC. Its translation is CASSQDGGDYGYTF. V usage is TRBV3-1 (or the pseudogene TRBV3-2) and J usage is TRBJ1-2; D possibly corresponds to TRBD1 (5 bases). Trimming cost V 0 bases and J 3 bases, with 8 bases left between them. CDR1 and CDR2 from the germline V gene are LGHDT and YNNKEL (reference sequence). This CDR3 has 14 residues.